This T cell receptor beta chain was obtained from a study of blood T cell repertoires in COVID-19. The overall study: Specimens from acute and convalescent COVID-19 originated in the United States, Italy and Spain. T cells, B-cell-depleted T cells, or PBMCs provided the cDNA or gDNA that served as material.

Methods used by the authors: Amplification of reference gene primers provided the estimated nucleated cell counts. The repertoire was sequenced with immunoSEQ multiplex PCR; TCRdb's copy has only in-frame clones and lacks some. V and J calls and clone size follow that table, whereas D and trimming were derived from the DNA. The top ten hold over 1.5% of the sample, which has 100,000 to 150,000 clones, 60% to 75% seen once. The germline V gene encodes CDR1 SGDLS and CDR2 YYNGEE. CDR3 length: 16 amino acids. Trimming cost V 0 bases and J 5 bases; bases outside gene matches: 5. This clone was picked up many times.

Material: peripheral blood. The chain uses TRBV9 and TRBJ2-2; 9 bases map to TRBD1. This clonotype was obtained from a woman in her 70s with acute or convalescent COVID-19. The CDR3 reads CASSVAGQGPTGELFF. CDR3 nucleotides: TGTGCCAGCAGCGTAGCCGGACAGGGGCCAACCGGGGAGCTGTTTTTT. The variable domain in full, completed from reference TRBV9 and TRBJ2-2, reads DSGVTQTPKHLITATGQRVTLRCSPRSGDLSVYWYQQSLDQGLQFLIQYYNGEERAKGNILERFSAQQFPDLHSELNLSSLELGDSALYFCASSVAGQGPTGELFFGEGSRLTVL.